This TCR beta chain is from a study of shared clonotypes between healthy human individuals. The study enrolled healthy HIV-negative adults without recent acute infections or vaccinations as donors. Assay used: immunoSEQ multiplex PCR; TCRdb lists only in-frame clones, some missing. There are approximately 2.5 million clones in the sample; approximately 94% occur only once, and 0.36% lies in the top ten. The V gene's germline CDR1 is SEHNR and CDR2 FQNEAQ (reference sequence). CDR3 length equals 12 residues. Trimming left V 5 bases short and J 12 bases short, with 16 bases between. The V and J genes are TRBV7-9 and TRBJ1-2, with D unresolved. Sequenced input: naive CD4+ T cells from PBMCs. Subset given: CD45RA+ positively selected. The sequence was collected from a man younger than 35 in good health. Some clones in this sample may be carry-over from other donors' samples. This CDR3 is CASSIANPGDTF. The CDR3, as DNA: TGTGCCAGCAGCATTGCCAACCCCGGGGACACCTTC.